A selection of T cell receptor beta chains follows, all from one sample in a study of TIL therapy for anti-PD-1-resistant metastatic lung cancer. Assay used: immunoSEQ multiplex PCR; TCRdb lists only in-frame clones, some missing. The sample holds approximately 45,000 clones, 79% seen once. Sequencing was performed on blood, taken at baseline. Receptors were obtained from a man between 65 and 80 years old with non-small cell lung cancer. Both conserved end residues are part of each CDR3. Fields, in order: J gene, V gene, CDR3 length, D gene, clone size, CDR3 protein, CDR3 DNA. The D gene is left open where the match is weak. Where a row states a size, it is once, few, many or the class of an expanded clone; other rows omit it.

>TRBJ1-2|TRBV4-2|14|NA|NA
CASSQETAAYGYTF
TGTGCCAGCAGCCAAGAAACAGCGGCCTATGGCTACACCTTC
>TRBJ2-5|TRBV7-9|11|NA|NA
CASSPSETQYF
TGTGCCAGCAGCCCCTCAGAGACCCAGTACTTC
>TRBJ2-7|TRBV5-6|14|TRBD1|NA
CASRPGQGSYEQYF
TGTGCCAGCAGACCGGGACAGGGATCCTACGAGCAGTACTTC
>TRBJ1-5|TRBV28|16|TRBD1|NA
CASSLAGTGLGQPQHF
TGTGCCAGCAGTTTGGCAGGGACAGGGTTGGGGCAGCCCCAGCATTTT
>TRBJ2-2|TRBV14|14|TRBD1|NA
CASSQTGVTGELFF
TGTGCCAGCAGCCAAACAGGGGTCACCGGGGAGCTGTTTTTT
>TRBJ1-5|TRBV27|15|TRBD1|NA
CASSLQGAINQPQHF
TGTGCCAGCAGTTTACAGGGGGCGATTAATCAGCCCCAGCATTTT
>TRBJ2-5|TRBV27|15|TRBD1|NA
CASTSTLDRGQTQYF
TGTGCCAGCACCTCAACCTTGGACAGGGGGCAGACCCAGTACTTC
>TRBJ2-1|TRBV5-1|18|TRBD2|NA
CASSLAQVVSGRDNEQFF
TGCGCCAGCAGCTTGGCCCAGGTAGTTAGCGGGAGAGACAATGAGCAGTTCTTC
>TRBJ1-1|TRBV11-2|15|TRBD1|NA
CASSLDGTGIYEAFF
TGTGCCAGCAGCTTAGACGGGACAGGGATTTATGAAGCTTTCTTT
>TRBJ2-7|TRBV21-1|14|NA|NA
CASTLGQDDYEQYF
TGTGCCAGCACACTCGGGCAGGACGACTACGAGCAGTACTTC
>TRBJ1-1|TRBV28|11|NA|NA
CASSRNTEAFF
TGTGCCAGCAGTAGGAACACTGAAGCTTTCTTT
>TRBJ2-7|TRBV20-1|11|NA|NA
CSARGPREQYF
TGCAGTGCTAGGGGTCCGAGGGAGCAGTACTTC
>TRBJ1-1|TRBV18|14|TRBD1|few
CASSTDRQNTEAFF
TGTGCCAGCTCAACGGACAGGCAGAACACTGAAGCTTTCTTT
>TRBJ2-5|TRBV9|16|TRBD2|NA
CASSPTGAGERETQYF
TGTGCCAGCAGCCCGACGGGAGCGGGAGAGAGGGAGACCCAGTACTTC
>TRBJ1-5|TRBV19|14|NA|few
CASSIYSSNQPQHF
TGTGCCAGTAGTATCTACAGTAGCAATCAGCCCCAGCATTTT
>TRBJ1-4|TRBV28|15|TRBD1|NA
CASSTTGATNEKLFF
TGTGCCAGCAGTACTACAGGGGCGACTAATGAAAAACTGTTTTTT
>TRBJ2-3|TRBV5-4|16|TRBD2|NA
CASSLVGRARGDTQYF
TGTGCCAGCAGCTTGGTCGGGAGGGCCCGGGGGGATACGCAGTATTTT
>TRBJ2-2|TRBV5-1|14|TRBD1|once
CASSTGQSTGELFF
TGCGCCAGCAGCACGGGACAGAGCACCGGGGAGCTGTTTTTT
>TRBJ1-5|TRBV7-9|14|NA|NA
CASSLTENNQPQHF
TGTGCCAGCAGCTTAACAGAAAACAATCAGCCCCAGCATTTT
>TRBJ2-5|TRBV7-2|17|TRBD2|NA
CASSLRRLAETQETQYF
TGTGCCAGCAGCTTAAGGCGACTAGCGGAAACACAAGAGACCCAGTACTTC
>TRBJ2-3|TRBV5-1|13|NA|NA
CASSLGGEDTQYF
TGCGCCAGCAGCTTGGGAGGGGAAGATACGCAGTATTTT
>TRBJ2-7|TRBV11-2|17|TRBD1|NA
CASSTRSSGTGRDEQYF
TGTGCCAGCAGCACGCGATCATCCGGGACAGGGAGGGACGAGCAGTACTTC
>TRBJ2-7|TRBV28|14|NA|NA
CASSLGRGGYEQYF
TGTGCCAGCAGTTTAGGCAGGGGAGGCTACGAGCAGTACTTC
>TRBJ1-1|TRBV14|15|NA|NA
CASSPFQGRSTEAFF
TGTGCCAGCAGCCCATTTCAAGGAAGGAGCACTGAAGCTTTCTTT
>TRBJ2-5|TRBV4-1|19|TRBD2|NA
CASSPSPGLATPDQETQYF
TGCGCCAGCAGCCCGTCACCGGGACTAGCGACCCCGGACCAAGAGACCCAGTACTTC
>TRBJ2-2|TRBV28|14|NA|NA
CASSFDRNTGELFF
TGTGCCAGCAGCTTTGACCGGAACACCGGGGAGCTGTTTTTT
>TRBJ2-1|TRBV7-2|13|NA|NA
CASSLQRAGEQFF
TGTGCCAGCAGCTTACAGAGGGCCGGTGAGCAGTTCTTC
>TRBJ2-1|TRBV6-5|16|TRBD2|once
CASSYSSSGGNNEQFF
TGTGCCAGCAGTTACAGTTCTAGCGGGGGTAACAATGAGCAGTTCTTC
>TRBJ1-1|TRBV21-1|14|NA|NA
CASSKTGKGDGAFF
TGTGCCAGCAGCAAGACAGGTAAAGGAGATGGAGCTTTCTTT
>TRBJ2-2|TRBV7-2|14|NA|NA
CASSLALGTGELFF
TGTGCCAGCAGCTTAGCGCTCGGCACCGGGGAGCTGTTTTTT
>TRBJ2-7|TRBV7-8|15|TRBD1|NA
CASSLTDRDIYEQYF
TGTGCCAGCAGCCTAACGGACAGGGATATCTACGAGCAGTACTTC
>TRBJ2-1|TRBV9|13|TRBD2|NA
CASSEGPSGEQFF
TGTGCCAGCAGCGAGGGACCTAGCGGCGAGCAGTTCTTC
>TRBJ1-6|TRBV27|16|NA|NA
CASSPRPGFRGSPLHF
TGTGCCAGCAGCCCCCGGCCGGGGTTCCGGGGGTCACCCCTCCACTTT
>TRBJ1-2|TRBV15|14|NA|NA
CATSGAGSSYGYTF
TGTGCCACCAGCGGCGCAGGGTCTTCCTATGGCTACACCTTC
>TRBJ1-5|TRBV7-9|13|NA|NA
CASSLEGFQPQHF
TGTGCCAGCAGCTTAGAAGGGTTTCAGCCCCAGCATTTT
>TRBJ1-6|TRBV27|15|TRBD1|few
CASIHRQGSNSPLHF
TGTGCCAGCATTCATCGACAGGGTAGCAATTCACCCCTCCACTTT
>TRBJ2-7|TRBV7-9|16|TRBD1|NA
CASSFWGGQGAYEQYF
TGTGCCAGCAGCTTCTGGGGGGGACAGGGTGCGTACGAGCAGTACTTC
>TRBJ2-7|TRBV18|14|TRBD2|NA
CASSLTGLATEQYF
TGTGCCAGCTCACTTACGGGACTAGCGACCGAGCAGTACTTC
>TRBJ2-3|TRBV6-1|15|TRBD1|NA
CASSLRTGRQDTQYF
TGTGCCAGCAGCCTCCGGACAGGGCGACAAGATACGCAGTATTTT
>TRBJ1-6|TRBV6-5|12|NA|NA
CASSYSPGPLHF
TGTGCCAGCAGTTACTCACCTGGGCCCCTCCACTTT